This passage covers 31 T cell receptor beta chains from one sample sequenced in a study of OX40 agonist ivuxolimab in advanced cancers. Some clones are missing from TCRdb's copy, which holds only in-frame ones; the method was immunoSEQ multiplex PCR. Altogether some 60,000 clones are present, 85% being singletons, with the ten largest covering approximately 3.6%. This sample comprised CD4+ or CD8+ T cells sorted from blood, obtained in a trial of the OX40 agonist ivuxolimab. The origin of the receptors is an adult with an advanced solid tumor such as melanoma, head and neck, liver or kidney cancer.

The count of this clone is one. J is TRBJ2-1 and V is TRBV29-1; D remains unclear. Per germline, CDR1 SQVTM and CDR2 ANQGSEA. This CDR3 is built from 12 residues. With 7 bases removed from V and 2 bases from J, the gap between germline ends came to 9 bases. The CDR3 loop reads CSARITYNEQFF. CDR3 in DNA: TGCAGCGCGCGGATTACCTACAATGAGCAGTTCTTC.

The chain couples TRBV6-1 to TRBJ2-2, with a weak D call TRBD1 (6 bases). The germline V gene encodes CDR1 MNHNS and CDR2 SASEGT. The CDR3 has 14 residues. The germline V and J ends were trimmed by 6 bases and 5 bases, with 13 bases remaining between them. The CDR3 loop reads CASRPDSFTGELFF. In nucleotides, the CDR3 is TGTGCCAGCAGACCGGACAGCTTTACCGGGGAGCTGTTTTTT.

The chain employs TRBV6-6 and TRBJ2-3, with TRBD2 identical over 7 bases. The V gene end was trimmed by 6 bases and the J gene end by 3 bases; junction bases not matched to a gene: 9. Germline CDR1 MNHNY, CDR2 SVGAGI (reference sequence). The CDR3 is 15 amino acids. The CDR3 protein is CASSGRMGGTDTQYF. CDR3 nucleotide sequence: TGTGCCAGCAGCGGGCGGATGGGGGGGACAGATACGCAGTATTTT.

This clone was seen a few times. V usage is TRBV2 and J usage is TRBJ2-7, with D uncertain. Germline CDR1 SNHLY, CDR2 FYNNEI. The CDR3 consists of 14 residues. The V gene lost 5 bases and the J gene lost 1 base, with 12 bases spanning the gap. CDR3 amino acids: CASSSGALSYEQYF. The CDR3 DNA reads as TGTGCCAGCAGTTCAGGTGCCCTATCCTACGAGCAGTACTTC.

The chain recombines TRBV7-2 with TRBJ2-1; 8 bases are a match to TRBD2. Per the germline V gene, CDR1 is SGHTA and CDR2 is FQGNSA. Trimming removed 7 bases from V and 4 bases from J; junction bases left unmatched: 15. This CDR3 is built from 17 residues. The CDR3 bases are TGTGCCAGCACCGGAGGCCGGGGGGGCCCCCTTTACAATGAGCAGTTCTTC. Translating gives CASTGGRGGPLYNEQFF.

Here the CDR3 DNA reads TGTGCCAGCAGTGCGCCCGGGACAGGGGCAGATACGCAGTATTTT. Protein: CASSAPGTGADTQYF. The rearrangement uses TRBV28 and TRBJ2-3, with 10 nucleotides matching TRBD1. Losses at the gene ends were 5 bases for V and 4 bases for J; bases not matched to a gene: 6. The CDR3 runs 15 residues. Germline CDR1 is MDHEN and CDR2 is SYDVKM.

The V gene is TRBV19, the J gene TRBJ1-2; a possible D gene is TRBD1 (5 bases). The ends were cut back, 4 bases at V and 1 base at J, with 16 bases in the middle. Germline values: CDR1 LNHDA, CDR2 SQIVND (reference sequence). This CDR3 has 16 amino acids. The CDR3 loop reads CASSTPEGRHNYGYTF. The CDR3, as DNA: TGTGCCAGTAGTACCCCAGAGGGACGGCATAACTATGGCTACACCTTC.

The chain employs TRBV5-1 and TRBJ2-7; 7 bases are a match to TRBD1. The V and J ends lost 0 bases and 2 bases, in that order; junction bases with no gene match: 8. Germline V gene lookup returns CDR1 SGHRS and CDR2 YFSETQ. The CDR3 covers 16 residues. DNA for the CDR3: TGCGCCAGCAGCTTGGTAGGGGGCGCGTCCACCTACGAGCAGTACTTC. Its protein is CASSLVGGASTYEQYF.

The chain is built from TRBV5-1 and TRBJ2-1, with a possible D match to TRBD2 (6 bases). Looked up from germline, CDR1 is SGHRS and CDR2 is YFSETQ. The CDR3 runs to 15 residues. Deletions cut 1 base from V and 5 bases from J, with 13 bases between. The CDR3 DNA reads TGCGCCAGCAGCTTGACAACGGGAGCGGACAATGAGCAGTTCTTC. The encoded protein is CASSLTTGADNEQFF.

The chain has TRBV28 and TRBJ2-2; D remains ambiguous. CDR1 MDHEN and CDR2 SYDVKM come from the germline V gene. The CDR3 has 13 amino acids. V gave up 1 base and J gave up 5 bases, with 5 bases separating them. The chain's CDR3 is CASSLSSTGELFF. In DNA form, the CDR3 reads TGTGCCAGCAGTTTATCCAGTACCGGGGAGCTGTTTTTT.

The chain has TRBV19 and TRBJ2-2, with D uncertain. V was clipped by 4 bases and J by 0 bases, with 15 bases between them. CDR3 size: 17 residues. Germline CDR1 is LNHDA and CDR2 is SQIVND (reference sequence). DNA for the CDR3: TGTGCCAGTAGTACCACCGCCGGAAGTTCGAACACCGGGGAGCTGTTTTTT. This encodes CASSTTAGSSNTGELFF.

The chain joins TRBV10-2 to TRBJ1-2; no clear D gene. The CDR3 contains 13 residues. The germline gives CDR1 WSHSY, CDR2 SAAADI. Trimming removed 3 bases at V and 4 bases at J, with 9 bases between. The chain's CDR3 is CASSDSVSYGYTF. CDR3 coding DNA: TGCGCCAGCAGTGATTCGGTCAGCTATGGCTACACCTTC.

V gene TRBV9 combines with J gene TRBJ2-7, with TRBD2 as a possible D gene (5 bases). CDR1 is SGDLS and CDR2 is YYNGEE in the germline V gene. The CDR3 runs to 13 residues. V was shortened by 4 bases and J by 7 bases, with 15 bases between the two germline ends. The CDR3 bases are TGTGCCAGCAGCCCGCCGAGGGTGGGAGAGCAGTACTTC. Amino acids: CASSPPRVGEQYF.

This sequence joins TRBV6-4 and TRBJ2-1; maybe TRBD2 (6 bases). Germline loops: CDR1 MRHNA, CDR2 SNTAGT. V was cut by 3 bases and J by 5 bases, with 11 bases left in between. CDR3 size: 14 residues. In nucleotides, the CDR3 is TGTGCCAGCAGTGAGGAGGGTTTCGACAATGAGCAGTTCTTC. The encoded protein is CASSEEGFDNEQFF.

V usage is TRBV2 and J usage is TRBJ2-3, with 8 bases fitting TRBD2. The ends lost 3 bases at V and 2 bases at J; junction bases unmatched: 4. The CDR3 extends over 15 amino acids. The germline gives CDR1 SNHLY, CDR2 FYNNEI. CDR3 sequence (DNA): TGTGCCAGCAGTGAGTCGGGGGGGCCCACAGATACGCAGTATTTT. It yields the protein CASSESGGPTDTQYF.

This chain connects TRBV5-6 to TRBJ2-5; TRBD1 agrees at 9 bases. Trimming cost V 4 bases and J 3 bases; bases outside gene matches: 7. Germline V CDR1 and CDR2: SGHDT, YYEEEE. CDR3 size: 15 residues. CDR3: CASSAPDRGEETQYF. In DNA form, the CDR3 reads TGTGCCAGCAGCGCCCCGGACAGGGGTGAAGAGACCCAGTACTTC.

The V call is TRBV6-1, the J call TRBJ2-7; no clear D gene. This CDR3 has 14 amino acids. Looked up from germline, CDR1 is MNHNS and CDR2 is SASEGT. The V end lost 4 bases, the J end lost 1 base, and 11 bases lay between the germline ends. CDR3 sequence reads: CASSAEPGSYEQYF. The CDR3 DNA reads TGTGCCAGCAGTGCCGAACCTGGGTCCTACGAGCAGTACTTC.

The V gene is TRBV2, the J gene TRBJ2-1; TRBD2 agrees at 8 bases. V shed 5 bases, J shed 2 bases, and the junction held 8 bases outside the gene matches. The CDR3 length is 16 residues. Germline assignment: CDR1 SNHLY and CDR2 FYNNEI. The CDR3 sequence is CASSSSAGAPYNEQFF. DNA of the CDR3: TGTGCCAGCAGTTCATCAGCGGGGGCCCCCTACAATGAGCAGTTCTTC.

The chain combines TRBV28 with TRBJ1-1; no clear D. The CDR3 has 14 amino acids. V gave up 4 bases and J gave up 1 base, with 10 bases separating them. Germline-derived CDR1 and CDR2 are MDHEN and SYDVKM. CDR3 residues: CASSYIGRNTEAFF. The CDR3 DNA follows: TGTGCCAGCAGTTATATCGGGAGGAACACTGAAGCTTTCTTT.

The chain's CDR3 is CASSQDRGLFGNQPQHF. CDR3 coding DNA: TGTGCCAGCAGCCAGGACAGGGGGCTTTTTGGGAATCAGCCCCAGCATTTT. The V and J genes are TRBV14 and TRBJ1-5, with TRBD1 identical over 11 bases. CDR3 size: 17 residues. The V gene's germline CDR1 is SGHDN and CDR2 FVKESK. V shed 3 bases, J shed 4 bases, and the junction held 8 bases outside the gene matches.

The V and J genes are TRBV21-1 and TRBJ1-1. TRBV21-1 is a listed pseudogene. The CDR3 length is 15 residues. The CDR3 region is CASRTGWEGRTEAFF. DNA for the CDR3: TGTGCCAGCAGAACAGGTTGGGAGGGGCGGACTGAAGCTTTCTTT.

V is TRBV10-3 and J is TRBJ1-5, with 8 bases lining up with TRBD1. Germline trimming cut 6 bases from V and 4 bases from J; bases unmatched to any gene: 2. The V gene's germline CDR1 is ENHRY and CDR2 SYGVKD. The CDR3 is made up of 13 amino acids. The CDR3 coding sequence is TGTGCCATCAGGGGACAGGAAAATCAGCCCCAGCATTTT. This translates into CAIRGQENQPQHF.

Remarks on this clone: Additional DNA sequences in this sample encode the identical CDR3. The V call is TRBV5-1, the J call TRBJ2-5, with TRBD2 identical over 10 bases. CDR1 and CDR2 (germline): SGHRS, YFSETQ. The length of the CDR3 is 15 residues. V shed 2 bases, J shed 1 base, and the junction held 2 bases outside the gene matches. In DNA form, the CDR3 reads TGCGCCAGCAGCTTTACTAGCGGGGCCCAAGAGACCCAGTACTTC. Amino acid sequence: CASSFTSGAQETQYF.

In its sample, this clone was seen once. The genes are TRBV29-1 and TRBJ2-5, with 9 nucleotides matching TRBD1. Germline CDR1 reads SQVTM; CDR2 reads ANQGSEA. CDR3 length equals 14 residues. J gave up 5 bases and V 0 bases, and 4 bases lay outside the gene matches. CDR3 sequence (DNA): TGCAGCGTTGAAGACCCGACAGGGGGTGAGACCCAGTACTTC. Translating it yields CSVEDPTGGETQYF.

The chain has TRBV28 and TRBJ1-5; a weak D match, TRBD1 (6 bases). Trimming took 2 bases from V and 5 from J, leaving 7 bases between them. The germline V gene encodes CDR1 MDHEN and CDR2 SYDVKM. The CDR3 totals 13 residues. Here the CDR3 reads CASSLTGYQPQHF. The CDR3 DNA follows: TGTGCCAGCAGTTTAACAGGGTATCAGCCCCAGCATTTT.

This clone has only a few counts. The chain recombines TRBV7-9 with TRBJ2-5; 8 bases align to TRBD2. The J call is doubtful: the DNA matches TRBJ2-7 better. This CDR3 contains 16 residues. Per germline, CDR1 SEHNR and CDR2 FQNEAQ (reference sequence). DNA for the CDR3: TGTGCCAGCAGCCCCATGGGTCGGGAGGGGATTGACGAGCAGTACTTC. It yields the protein CASSPMGREGIDEQYF.

This rearrangement joins TRBV2 to TRBJ2-2; TRBD2 agrees at 10 bases. CDR3 length equals 15 residues. The J segment lost 1 base and the V segment lost 7 bases, leaving 3 bases of the junction unmatched. Germline CDR1 reads SNHLY; CDR2 reads FYNNEI. CDR3 residues: CASKGTSENTGELFF. Here the CDR3 DNA reads TGTGCCAGCAAAGGGACTAGCGAGAACACCGGGGAGCTGTTTTTT.

As for this clone: Mismatch with germline at one junction end may stem from a read error. This same CDR3 is encoded by further DNA sequences in the sample. The chain couples TRBV4-1 to TRBJ1-1; TRBD1 aligns across 8 bases. This CDR3 has 14 amino acids. CDR1 is MGHRA, CDR2 YSYEKL, per germline. The CDR3 is CASSLGTGNTEAFF. DNA of the CDR3: TGCGCTAGCAGCCTTGGGACAGGCAACACTGAAGCTTTCTTT.

A note on this clone: One end of the junction fails to match germline, which may point to a read error. The sample holds other DNA sequences that translate to the same CDR3. The chain uses TRBV5-4 and TRBJ1-1, with D unresolved. CDR1 is SGHNT, CDR2 YYREEE, per germline (reference sequence). This CDR3 has 12 amino acids. In DNA form, the CDR3 reads TGTGCCAGCAGCTATTGGAACACTGAAGCTTTCTTC. This codes for CASSYWNTEAFF.

V is TRBV11-3 and J is TRBJ2-3; D is perhaps TRBD2 (7 bases). The CDR3 is 15 amino acids. The V and J ends lost 4 bases and 6 bases respectively, with 17 bases between them. Germline CDR1 SGHNT, CDR2 YENEEA. The CDR3 sequence: CASSSGGGRGDTQYF. The CDR3 bases are TGTGCCAGCAGCTCCGGCGGGGGCCGCGGTGATACGCAGTATTTT.

This clone was counted only a few times. This sample also contains other DNA sequences that code for the same CDR3. This chain's CDR3 is CASSLDGNYGYTF. The CDR3, as DNA: TGTGCCAGCAGTTTGGACGGTAACTATGGCTACACCTTC. This chain links TRBV6-6 with TRBJ1-2, with D unclear. The V end lost 4 bases, the J end lost 1 base, and 7 bases lay between the germline ends. There are 13 residues in the CDR3. In germline, CDR1 is MNHNY, CDR2 SVGAGI (reference sequence).